Following are 20 T cell receptor beta chains from one sample sequenced in a study of CD8+ T cells in alopecia areata. cDNA prepared by RNA extraction and subsequent reverse transcription served as the template for sequencing. Profiling relied on immunoSEQ multiplex PCR, and the TCRdb table lists in-frame clones only, not all of them. The data hold 140,000 or so clones, with around 62% observed a single time. Sequenced material: CD8+ T cells sorted from blood. The receptors shown here come from a human donor in good health.

This clone was detected a few times. The chain joins TRBV7-8 to TRBJ2-2; the D is unclear. V was trimmed by 5 bases and J by 7 bases, leaving 14 bases between them. Germline CDR1 SGHVS, CDR2 FQNEAQ. The CDR3 contains 14 residues. The CDR3: CASSHYAVGGELFF. CDR3 DNA: TGTGCCAGCAGCCACTATGCCGTTGGCGGGGAGCTGTTTTTT.

The table lists this clone with a count of one. V and J are TRBV7-8 and TRBJ1-1; 7 bases align to TRBD1. The CDR3 loop spans 14 amino acids. CDR1 is SGHVS, CDR2 FQNEAQ, per germline. With V trimmed by 5 bases and J by 1 base, 4 bases remained unmatched. CDR3 protein: CASSHGQENTEAFF. The CDR3, as DNA: TGTGCCAGCAGCCACGGACAGGAGAACACTGAAGCTTTCTTT.

The rearrangement joins TRBV6-1 to TRBJ2-1; 11 bases are shared with TRBD2. Germline V gives CDR1 MNHNS, CDR2 SASEGT. Germline trimming cut 6 bases from V and 4 bases from J; bases unmatched to any gene: 5. This CDR3 is built from 15 residues. The CDR3 coding sequence is TGTGCCAGCAGGACTAGCGGGATAGGGTACAATGAGCAGTTCTTC. It yields the protein CASRTSGIGYNEQFF.

V is TRBV27 and J is TRBJ1-2; 12 bases map to TRBD1. The V gene end was trimmed by 6 bases and the J gene end by 8 bases; junction bases not matched to a gene: 10. This CDR3 contains 15 residues. Germline V lookup: CDR1 MNHEY, CDR2 SMNVEV (reference sequence). For the CDR3, the DNA is TGTGCCAGCAGCCCGGGACAGGGGGCAGGAAGCGGCTACACCTTC. Translated, it gives CASSPGQGAGSGYTF.

This clone was observed once. The sample contains more than one DNA sequence encoding this CDR3. This chain connects TRBV29-1 to TRBJ1-2; D gene unclear. The germline V gene encodes CDR1 SQVTM and CDR2 ANQGSEA. V lost 2 bases to trimming and J lost 6 bases, with 7 bases between them. The CDR3 has 11 residues. CDR3 nucleotides: TGCAGCGTTGAACGGAGGAATGGCTACACCTTC. Its protein product is CSVERRNGYTF.

The J gene is TRBJ2-2, the V gene TRBV29-1; D uncertain. Germline assignment: CDR1 SQVTM and CDR2 ANQGSEA. The CDR3 extends over 12 amino acids. V was trimmed by 6 bases and J by 7 bases, leaving 12 bases between them. CDR3 region: CSVRKTSGELFF. CDR3 bases: TGCAGCGTCCGCAAGACCAGCGGGGAGCTGTTTTTT.

This clone was seen a handful of times. The rearrangement joins TRBV27 to TRBJ1-5; unclear D gene. Per the germline V gene, CDR1 is MNHEY and CDR2 is SMNVEV (reference sequence). The V end lost 7 bases, the J end lost 6 bases, and 10 bases lay between the germline ends. This CDR3 has 12 amino acids. The CDR3 nucleotides are TGTGCCAGCATGGGAGGCGGTCAGCCCCAGCATTTT. Protein sequence: CASMGGGQPQHF.

V gene TRBV4-1 combines with J gene TRBJ1-1; D remains ambiguous. Germline V gene lookup returns CDR1 MGHRA and CDR2 YSYEKL. V dropped 2 bases and J dropped 1 base, with 11 bases sitting between them. The CDR3 loop spans 15 amino acids. The CDR3 coding sequence is TGCGCCAGCAGCCAACTCTTCCCTGGGAACACTGAAGCTTTCTTT. As protein: CASSQLFPGNTEAFF.

V gene TRBV20-1 combines with J gene TRBJ2-7, with D hard to call. Trimming left V 5 bases short and J 4 bases short, with 9 bases between. The CDR3 runs 11 residues. Germline assignment: CDR1 DFQATT and CDR2 SNEGSKA (reference sequence). CDR3 nucleotide sequence: TGCAGTGCTCTTTGGGGATACGAGCAGTACTTC. It translates to CSALWGYEQYF.

The V and J genes are TRBV2 and TRBJ1-5; 7 bases line up with TRBD1. V lost 6 bases, J lost 5 bases, and 10 bases stayed unmatched. In germline, CDR1 is SNHLY, CDR2 FYNNEI. There are 15 residues in the CDR3. The CDR3 is CASRVQGNADQPQHF. CDR3 DNA: TGTGCCAGCAGGGTACAGGGGAACGCTGATCAGCCCCAGCATTTT.

DNA for the CDR3: TGTGCCAGCAGCGCAATGGAGGGAGCCTGGGACGAGCAGTACTTC. Amino acid sequence: CASSAMEGAWDEQYF. The rearrangement uses TRBV11-2 and TRBJ2-7, with a tentative D call TRBD2 (6 bases). Germline CDR1 is SGHAT and CDR2 is FQNNGV. This CDR3 region has 15 residues. The V end lost 5 bases, the J end lost 5 bases, and 19 bases lay between the germline ends.

The rearrangement joins TRBV9 to TRBJ1-2; D not certain. V shed 7 bases and J shed 0 bases, with 7 bases lying between them. Germline CDR1 SGDLS, CDR2 YYNGEE. This CDR3 comprises 12 residues. CDR3 sequence (DNA): TGTGCCAGCGGGTCCGCTAACTATGGCTACACCTTC. It specifies CASGSANYGYTF.

The CDR3 DNA reads TGTGCCAGCAGTTTATTGTTCGGGACACCCGCCTACGAGCAGTACTTC. Encoded protein: CASSLLFGTPAYEQYF. V is TRBV27 and J is TRBJ2-7, with D maybe TRBD1 (6 bases). The V end lost 1 base, the J end lost 2 bases, and 15 bases lay between the germline ends. The CDR3 loop spans 16 amino acids. CDR1 and CDR2 from the germline V gene are MNHEY and SMNVEV (reference sequence).

As for this clone: The sample contains more than one DNA sequence encoding this CDR3. This sequence joins TRBV11-2 and TRBJ2-7, with 9 bases fitting TRBD1. V was pared by 8 bases and J by 2 bases, with 1 base of the junction left unmatched. Germline V CDR1 and CDR2: SGHAT, FQNNGV. The CDR3 loop spans 12 amino acids. The CDR3 loop is CASGTGTYEQYF. CDR3 bases: TGTGCCAGCGGGACAGGGACCTACGAGCAGTACTTC.

This sequence joins TRBV25-1 and TRBJ1-2; D is perhaps TRBD1 (6 bases). CDR3 size: 11 residues. Germline V CDR1 and CDR2: MGHDK, SYGVNS. Trimming pared 8 bases from V and 8 bases from J, leaving 12 bases between. In DNA form, the CDR3 reads TGTGCCAGCTCCAGGGGATACGGCTACACCTTC. Amino acids: CASSRGYGYTF.

This clone is a singleton in its sample. The V call is TRBV7-9, the J call TRBJ2-5, with no clear D. V was pared by 1 base and J by 5 bases, with 5 bases between. The germline V gene has CDR1 SEHNR and CDR2 FQNEAQ (reference sequence). The CDR3 sequence is 12 residues long. The CDR3 region is CASSLGDETQYF. CDR3 DNA sequence: TGTGCCAGCAGCTTAGGAGATGAGACCCAGTACTTC.

This chain connects TRBV5-1 to TRBJ2-1; TRBD2 aligns across 10 bases. The CDR3 consists of 17 residues. Germline V gene lookup returns CDR1 SGHRS and CDR2 YFSETQ. J was trimmed by 10 bases and V by 4 bases; bases with no gene match: 17. The DNA for the CDR3 is TGCGCCAGCAGCACCCGGGAGTATAGCGGGAGGCCCCTGGAGCAGTTCTTC. Encoded protein: CASSTREYSGRPLEQFF.

The genes are TRBV6-5 and TRBJ1-1; tentatively, D is TRBD1 (5 bases). CDR3 length: 13 residues. CDR1 and CDR2 (germline): MNHEY, SVGAGI. V lost 6 bases and J lost 1, with 9 bases in between. The CDR3 loop reads CASSLDRNTEAFF. As DNA, the CDR3 is TGTGCCAGCAGCCTTGACAGGAACACTGAAGCTTTCTTT.

The chain recombines TRBV4-3 with TRBJ2-1; 11 nucleotides line up with TRBD2. This CDR3 region has 17 residues. With 4 bases clipped from V and 7 bases from J, the junction kept 12 bases outside the gene matches. Germline assignment: CDR1 LGHNA and CDR2 YSLEER. The CDR3 reads CASSLLGLAVRMNEQFF. The CDR3 DNA reads as TGCGCCAGCAGCCTCCTGGGACTAGCGGTAAGGATGAATGAGCAGTTCTTC.

The gene calls are TRBV6-5 and TRBJ1-2; unclear D gene. Germline CDR1 and CDR2: MNHEY and SVGAGI. Between the trimmed V and J ends, which lost 4 bases and 6 bases, there was a span of 12 bases. The CDR3 has 13 residues. DNA of the CDR3: TGTGCCAGCAGTTGGACTGTGGAGGATGGCTACACCTTC. Its translation: CASSWTVEDGYTF.